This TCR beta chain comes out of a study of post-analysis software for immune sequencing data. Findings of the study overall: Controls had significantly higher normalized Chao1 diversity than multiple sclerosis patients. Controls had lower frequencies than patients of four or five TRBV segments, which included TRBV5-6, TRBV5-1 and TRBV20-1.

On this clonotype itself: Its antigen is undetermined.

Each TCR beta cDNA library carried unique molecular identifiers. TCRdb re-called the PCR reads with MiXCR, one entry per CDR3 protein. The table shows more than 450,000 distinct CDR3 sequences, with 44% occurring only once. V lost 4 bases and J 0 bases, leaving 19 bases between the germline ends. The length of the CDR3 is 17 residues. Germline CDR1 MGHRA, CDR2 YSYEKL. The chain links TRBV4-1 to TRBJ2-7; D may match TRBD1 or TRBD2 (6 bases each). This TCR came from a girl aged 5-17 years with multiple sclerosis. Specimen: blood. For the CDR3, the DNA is TGCGCCAGCAGCCCGGCGGGATTGACAGGAAGCTCCTACGAGCAGTACTTC. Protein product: CASSPAGLTGSSYEQYF.